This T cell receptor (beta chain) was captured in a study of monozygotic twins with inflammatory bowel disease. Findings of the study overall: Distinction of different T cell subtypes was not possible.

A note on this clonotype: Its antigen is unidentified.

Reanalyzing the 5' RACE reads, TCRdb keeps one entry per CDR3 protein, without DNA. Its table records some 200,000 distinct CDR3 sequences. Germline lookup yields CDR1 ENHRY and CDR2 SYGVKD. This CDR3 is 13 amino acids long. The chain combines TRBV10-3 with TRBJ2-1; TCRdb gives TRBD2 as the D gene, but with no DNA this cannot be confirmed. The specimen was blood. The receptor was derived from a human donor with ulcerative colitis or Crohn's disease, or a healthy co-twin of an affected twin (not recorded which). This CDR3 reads CAIGTSGRNEQFF.